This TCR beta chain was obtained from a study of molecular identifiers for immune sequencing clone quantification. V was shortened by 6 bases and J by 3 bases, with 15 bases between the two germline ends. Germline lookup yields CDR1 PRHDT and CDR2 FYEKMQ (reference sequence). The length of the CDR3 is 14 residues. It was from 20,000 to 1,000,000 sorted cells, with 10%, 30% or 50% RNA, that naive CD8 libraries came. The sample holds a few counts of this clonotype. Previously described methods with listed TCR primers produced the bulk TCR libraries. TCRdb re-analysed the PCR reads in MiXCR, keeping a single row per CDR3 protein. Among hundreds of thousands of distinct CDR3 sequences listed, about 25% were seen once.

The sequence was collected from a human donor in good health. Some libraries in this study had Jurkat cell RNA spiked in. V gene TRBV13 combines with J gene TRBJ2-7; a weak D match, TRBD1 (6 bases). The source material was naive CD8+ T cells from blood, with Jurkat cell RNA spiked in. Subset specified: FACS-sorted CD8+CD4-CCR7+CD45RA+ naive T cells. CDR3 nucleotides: TGTGCCAGCAGTCCCAGGGGCTTGGGCTACGAGCAGTACTTC. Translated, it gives CASSPRGLGYEQYF.